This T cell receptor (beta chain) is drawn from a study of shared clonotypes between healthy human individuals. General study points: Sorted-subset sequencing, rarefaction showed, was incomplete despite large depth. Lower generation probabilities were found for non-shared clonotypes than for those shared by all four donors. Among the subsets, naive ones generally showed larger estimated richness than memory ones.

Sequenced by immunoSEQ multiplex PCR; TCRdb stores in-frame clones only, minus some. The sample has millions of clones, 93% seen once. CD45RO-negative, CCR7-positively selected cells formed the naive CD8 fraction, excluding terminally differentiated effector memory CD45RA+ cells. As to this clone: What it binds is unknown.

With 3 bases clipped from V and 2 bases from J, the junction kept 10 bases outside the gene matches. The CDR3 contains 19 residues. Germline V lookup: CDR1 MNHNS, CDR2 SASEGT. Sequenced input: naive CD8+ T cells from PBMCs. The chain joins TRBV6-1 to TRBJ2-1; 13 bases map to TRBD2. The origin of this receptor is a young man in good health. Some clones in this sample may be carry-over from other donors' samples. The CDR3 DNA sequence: TGTGCCAGCAGTGACCTCCGGACTAGCGGGAGAAAACCCTACAATGAGCAGTTCTTC. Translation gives CASSDLRTSGRKPYNEQFF.